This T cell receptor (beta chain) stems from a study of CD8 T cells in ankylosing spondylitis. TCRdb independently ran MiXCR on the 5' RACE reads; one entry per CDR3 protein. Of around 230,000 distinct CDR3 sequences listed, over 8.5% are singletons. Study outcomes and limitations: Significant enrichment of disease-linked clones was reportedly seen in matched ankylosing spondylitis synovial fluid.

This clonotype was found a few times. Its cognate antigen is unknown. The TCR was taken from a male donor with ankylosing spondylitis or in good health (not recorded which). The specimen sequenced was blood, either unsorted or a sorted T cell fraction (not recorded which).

The CDR3 here is CASSPQGARNEKLFF. In DNA, the CDR3 is TGTGCCAGCAGCCCACAGGGGGCTCGTAATGAAAAACTGTTTTTT. The chain combines TRBV12-3 or TRBV12-4 with TRBJ1-4; 9 positions match TRBD1. The junction had 6 bases not matched to a gene; V was cut back by 6 bases and J by 4 bases. The CDR3 totals 15 residues.